This T cell receptor beta chain was profiled in a study of OX40 agonist ivuxolimab in advanced cancers. Overall study: Patients were 65% to 85% male with ages about 23 to 79, mean roughly 64. Two patients with cutaneous melanoma and one with hepatocellular carcinoma, three in total, showed partial responses.

V was clipped by 2 bases and J by 2 bases, with 15 bases between them. CDR1 is MNHNY and CDR2 is SVGAGI in the germline V gene (reference sequence). The CDR3 sequence is 16 residues long. TCRdb keeps only in-frame clones here, not all; method: immunoSEQ multiplex PCR. Of about 99,000 clones detected, over 75% appear once; the ten largest clones hold roughly 0.31%. Autoimmune disease history or systemic immunosuppression excluded patients. Comments on this clone: Its specificity is not known.

Notes on the study in general: The investigators did not determine what antigen specificity the expanded peripheral T cells had.

The sequence was collected from an adult with an advanced solid tumor such as melanoma, head and neck, liver or kidney cancer. This chain links TRBV6-6 with TRBJ1-2; a weak D match, TRBD1 (5 bases). The source material was CD4+ or CD8+ T cells sorted from blood, sampled in a trial of the OX40 agonist ivuxolimab. The CDR3 DNA sequence: TGTGCCAGCAGTTACGGTGGGATCAGGACAAACTATGGCTACACCTTC. Residues: CASSYGGIRTNYGYTF.